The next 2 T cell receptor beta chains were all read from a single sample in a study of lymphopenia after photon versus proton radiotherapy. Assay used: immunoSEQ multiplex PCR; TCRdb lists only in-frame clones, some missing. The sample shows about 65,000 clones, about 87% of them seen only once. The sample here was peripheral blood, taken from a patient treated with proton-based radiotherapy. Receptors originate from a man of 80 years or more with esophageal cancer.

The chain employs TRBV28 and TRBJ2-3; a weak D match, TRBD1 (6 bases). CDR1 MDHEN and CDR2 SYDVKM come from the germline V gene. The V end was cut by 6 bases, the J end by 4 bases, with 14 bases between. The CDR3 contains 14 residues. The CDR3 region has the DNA TGTGCCAGCAGGCTAGGGTGGGGGCCAGATACGCAGTATTTT. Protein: CASRLGWGPDTQYF.

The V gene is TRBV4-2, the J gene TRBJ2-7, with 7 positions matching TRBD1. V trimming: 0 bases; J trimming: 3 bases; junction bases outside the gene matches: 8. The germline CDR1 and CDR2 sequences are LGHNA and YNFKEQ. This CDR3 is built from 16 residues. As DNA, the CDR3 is TGTGCCAGCAGCCAAGAGACAGGGTCTTGGGGCTACGAGCAGTACTTC. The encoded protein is CASSQETGSWGYEQYF.